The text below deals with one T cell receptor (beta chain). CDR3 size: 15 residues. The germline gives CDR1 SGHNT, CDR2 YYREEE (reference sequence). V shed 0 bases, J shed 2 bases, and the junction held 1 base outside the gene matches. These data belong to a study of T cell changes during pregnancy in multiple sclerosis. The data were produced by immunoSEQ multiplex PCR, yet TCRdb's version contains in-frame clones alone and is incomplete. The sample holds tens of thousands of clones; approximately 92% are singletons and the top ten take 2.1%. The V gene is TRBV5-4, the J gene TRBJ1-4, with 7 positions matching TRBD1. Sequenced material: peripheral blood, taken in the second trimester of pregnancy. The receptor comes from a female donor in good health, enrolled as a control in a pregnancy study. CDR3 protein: CASSLAGGTNEKLFF. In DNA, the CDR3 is TGTGCCAGCAGCTTGGCAGGGGGGACTAATGAAAAACTGTTTTTT.